This TCR beta chain was recorded in a study of T-cell memory formation after mild COVID-19. The overall study: TCR clusters were mostly confined to one donor each. Whole-study findings and limits: Pre-infection memory carried some responding clones, suggesting that cross-reactive memory joined. Day 15 to 85 contractors were CD4/CD8 balanced; later expanders leaned CD4+. Contracting CD4+ clones lay largely in CM and EM, with CD8+ ones residing in EMRA.

TCRdb fed the 5' RACE reads into MiXCR, producing one record per CDR3 protein. There are 150,000 to 200,000 distinct CDR3 sequences in the sample; approximately 15% occur only once, and approximately 14% lies in the top ten. Notes on this clonotype: Its antigen is unknown.

J lost 5 bases, V lost 5 bases, and 11 bases had no gene match. The germline V gene has CDR1 SGHTA and CDR2 FQGNSA. CDR3 length: 15 amino acids. The chain combines TRBV7-2 with TRBJ2-5; 7 bases align to TRBD1. This receptor was identified in an adult woman who had mild COVID-19 (a few samples of this study predate the infection). Cell type and time point are not known. Input material: PBMCs or a T cell subset sorted from them (not recorded which). For the CDR3, the DNA is TGTGCCAGCAGCCACCTGACAGGGCTTATGGAGACCCAGTACTTC. Protein sequence: CASSHLTGLMETQYF.